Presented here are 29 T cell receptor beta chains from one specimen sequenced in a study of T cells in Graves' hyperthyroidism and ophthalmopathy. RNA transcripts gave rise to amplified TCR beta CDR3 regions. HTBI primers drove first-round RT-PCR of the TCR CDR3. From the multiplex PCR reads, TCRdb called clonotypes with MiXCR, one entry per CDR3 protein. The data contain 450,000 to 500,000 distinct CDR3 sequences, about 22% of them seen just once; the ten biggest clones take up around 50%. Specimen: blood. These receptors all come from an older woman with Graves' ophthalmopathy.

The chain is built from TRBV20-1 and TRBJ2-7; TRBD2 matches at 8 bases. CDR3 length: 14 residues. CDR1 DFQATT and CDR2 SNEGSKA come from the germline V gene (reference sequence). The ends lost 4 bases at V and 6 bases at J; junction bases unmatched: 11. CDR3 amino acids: CSATTSVSPSEQYF. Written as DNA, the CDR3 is TGCAGTGCTACGACTAGCGTCAGTCCCTCCGAGCAGTACTTC.

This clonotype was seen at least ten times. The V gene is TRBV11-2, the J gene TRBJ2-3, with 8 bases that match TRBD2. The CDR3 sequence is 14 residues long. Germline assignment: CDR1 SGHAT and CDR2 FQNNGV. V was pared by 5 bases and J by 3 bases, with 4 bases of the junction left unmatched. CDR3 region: CASSPTSETDTQYF. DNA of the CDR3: TGTGCCAGCAGCCCGACTAGCGAGACAGATACGCAGTATTTT.

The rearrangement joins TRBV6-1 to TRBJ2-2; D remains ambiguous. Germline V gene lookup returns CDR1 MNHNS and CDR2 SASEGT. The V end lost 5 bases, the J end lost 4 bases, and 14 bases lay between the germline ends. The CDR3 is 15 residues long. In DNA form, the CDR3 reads TGTGCCAGCAGTACCTTAAGTGGTACCACCGGGGAGCTGTTTTTT. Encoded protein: CASSTLSGTTGELFF.

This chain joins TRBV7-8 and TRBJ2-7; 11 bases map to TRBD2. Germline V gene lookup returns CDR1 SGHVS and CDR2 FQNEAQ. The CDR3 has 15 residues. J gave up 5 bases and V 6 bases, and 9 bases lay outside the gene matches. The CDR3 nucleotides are TGTGCCAGCAGACGAAGGACTAGCGGGTCCGACGAGCAGTACTTC. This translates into CASRRRTSGSDEQYF.

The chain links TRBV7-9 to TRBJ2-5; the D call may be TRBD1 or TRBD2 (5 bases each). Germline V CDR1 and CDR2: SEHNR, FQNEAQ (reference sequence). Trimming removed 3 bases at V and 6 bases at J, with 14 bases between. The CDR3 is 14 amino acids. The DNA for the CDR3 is TGTGCCAGCAGCTTGTCGGGGCTTGGGAAGACCCAGTACTTC. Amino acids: CASSLSGLGKTQYF.

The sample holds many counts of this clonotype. CDR3 nucleotides: TGTGCCAGCAGTCCGAGTCTGCCTGATACGCAGTATTTT. It translates to CASSPSLPDTQYF. The chain carries TRBV7-2 and TRBJ2-3, with D uncertain. Per germline, CDR1 SGHTA and CDR2 FQGNSA. V was cut by 6 bases and J by 6 bases, with 13 bases left in between. The CDR3 length is 13 residues.

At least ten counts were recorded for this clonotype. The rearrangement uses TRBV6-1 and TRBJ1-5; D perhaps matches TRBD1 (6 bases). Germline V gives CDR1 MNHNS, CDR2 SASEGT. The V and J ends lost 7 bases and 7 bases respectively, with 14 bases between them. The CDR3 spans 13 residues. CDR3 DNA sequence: TGTGCCAGCAAGGGGGGGGCCGGGCAGCCCCAGCATTTT. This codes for CASKGGAGQPQHF.

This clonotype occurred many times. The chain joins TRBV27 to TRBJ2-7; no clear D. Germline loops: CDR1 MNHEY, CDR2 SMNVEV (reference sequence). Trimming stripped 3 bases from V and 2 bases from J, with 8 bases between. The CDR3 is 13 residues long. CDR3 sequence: CASSLAIAYEQYF. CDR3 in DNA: TGTGCCAGCAGTTTGGCCATAGCCTACGAGCAGTACTTC.

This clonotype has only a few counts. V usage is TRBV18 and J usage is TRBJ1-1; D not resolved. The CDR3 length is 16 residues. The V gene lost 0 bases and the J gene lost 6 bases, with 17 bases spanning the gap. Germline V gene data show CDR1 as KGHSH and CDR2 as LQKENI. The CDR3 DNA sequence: TGTGCCAGCTCACCACCGGTCATTCTTGGGGTAGCTGAAGCTTTCTTT. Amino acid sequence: CASSPPVILGVAEAFF.

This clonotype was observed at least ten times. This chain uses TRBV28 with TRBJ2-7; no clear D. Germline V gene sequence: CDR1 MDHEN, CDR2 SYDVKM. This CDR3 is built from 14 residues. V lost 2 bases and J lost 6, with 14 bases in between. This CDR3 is CASSLEMGFTEQYF. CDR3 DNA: TGTGCCAGCAGTTTAGAAATGGGTTTCACCGAGCAGTACTTC.

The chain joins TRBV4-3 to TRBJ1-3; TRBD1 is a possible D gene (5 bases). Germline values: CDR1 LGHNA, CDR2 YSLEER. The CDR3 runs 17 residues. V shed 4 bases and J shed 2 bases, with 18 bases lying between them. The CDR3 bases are TGCGCCAGCAGCCCCTCAGGTACCCCGGGGGCTGGAAACACCATATATTTT. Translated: CASSPSGTPGAGNTIYF.

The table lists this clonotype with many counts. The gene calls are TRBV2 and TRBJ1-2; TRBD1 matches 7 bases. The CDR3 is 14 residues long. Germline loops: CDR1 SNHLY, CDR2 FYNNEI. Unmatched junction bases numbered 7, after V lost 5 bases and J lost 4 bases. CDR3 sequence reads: CASSTEQGGYGYTF. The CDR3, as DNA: TGTGCCAGCAGTACGGAGCAGGGGGGCTATGGCTACACCTTC.

The CDR3 region is CASCQGNTDTQYF. CDR3 nucleotides: TGTGCTAGTTGTCAGGGAAACACAGATACGCAGTATTTT. The chain couples TRBV12-5 to TRBJ2-3, with D possibly matching TRBD1 (5 bases). CDR3 length: 13 residues. The germline V gene encodes CDR1 LGHNT and CDR2 FRNRAP. Trimming removed 8 bases at V and 2 bases at J, with 11 bases between.

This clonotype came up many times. The chain's CDR3 is CASASEIIQETQYF. The CDR3 region has the DNA TGTGCCAGCGCCAGCGAGATAATCCAAGAGACCCAGTACTTC. This chain connects TRBV2 to TRBJ2-5, with unresolved D. This CDR3 is 14 amino acids long. Germline CDR1 and CDR2: SNHLY and FYNNEI. V lost 8 bases and J 1 base, leaving 14 bases between the germline ends.

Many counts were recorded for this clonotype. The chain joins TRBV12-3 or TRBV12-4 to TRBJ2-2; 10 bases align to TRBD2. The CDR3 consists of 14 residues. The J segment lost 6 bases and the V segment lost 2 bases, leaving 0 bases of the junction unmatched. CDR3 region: CASSLLAGAGELFF. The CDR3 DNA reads TGTGCCAGCAGTTTACTAGCGGGAGCCGGGGAGCTGTTTTTT.

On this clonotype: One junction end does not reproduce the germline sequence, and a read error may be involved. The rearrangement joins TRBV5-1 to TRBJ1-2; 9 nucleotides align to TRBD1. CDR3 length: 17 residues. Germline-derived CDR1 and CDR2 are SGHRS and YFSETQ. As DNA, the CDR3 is TGTGCCAGCAGCTTGGGGGACAGGGTTTATTTGGACTATGGCTACACCTTC. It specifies CASSLGDRVYLDYGYTF.

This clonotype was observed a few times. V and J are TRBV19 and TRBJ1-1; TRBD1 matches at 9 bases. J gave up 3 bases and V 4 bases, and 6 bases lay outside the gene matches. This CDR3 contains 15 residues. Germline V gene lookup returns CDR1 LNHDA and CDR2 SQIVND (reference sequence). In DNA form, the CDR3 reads TGTGCCAGTAGTACTCTACAGGGGGCGGACACTGAAGCTTTCTTT. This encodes CASSTLQGADTEAFF.

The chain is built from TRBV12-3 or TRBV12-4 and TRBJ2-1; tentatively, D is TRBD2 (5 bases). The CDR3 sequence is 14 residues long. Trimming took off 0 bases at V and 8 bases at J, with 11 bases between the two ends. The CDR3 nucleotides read TGTGCCAGCAGTTTAGCAGGGCTGGAGGATGAGCAGTTCTTC. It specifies CASSLAGLEDEQFF.

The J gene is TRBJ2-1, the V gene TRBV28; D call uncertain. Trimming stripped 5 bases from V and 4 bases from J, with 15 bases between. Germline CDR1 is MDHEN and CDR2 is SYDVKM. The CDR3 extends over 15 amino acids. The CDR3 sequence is CASSPDPPRYNEQFF. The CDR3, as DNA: TGTGCCAGCAGTCCGGACCCACCCCGTTACAATGAGCAGTTCTTC.

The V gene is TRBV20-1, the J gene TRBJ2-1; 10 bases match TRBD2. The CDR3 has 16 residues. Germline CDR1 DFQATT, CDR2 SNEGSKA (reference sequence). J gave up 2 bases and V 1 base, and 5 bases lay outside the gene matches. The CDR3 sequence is CSARGLSGRAYNEQFF. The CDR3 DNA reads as TGCAGTGCTAGAGGTCTGAGCGGGAGGGCCTACAATGAGCAGTTCTTC.

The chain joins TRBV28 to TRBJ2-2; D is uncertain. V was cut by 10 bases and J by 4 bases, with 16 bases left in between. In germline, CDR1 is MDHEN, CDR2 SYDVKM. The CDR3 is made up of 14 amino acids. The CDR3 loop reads CATNPRVATGELFF. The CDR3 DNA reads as TGTGCCACCAACCCCCGAGTTGCCACCGGGGAGCTGTTTTTT. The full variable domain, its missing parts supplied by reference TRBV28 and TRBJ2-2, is DVKVTQSSRYLVKRTGEKVFLECVQDMDHENMFWYRQDPGLGLRLIYFSYDVKMKEKGDIPEGYSVSREKKERFSLILESASTNQTSMYLCATNPRVATGELFFGEGSRLTVL.

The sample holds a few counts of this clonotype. CDR3 region: CASSLVLGASYGYTF. The CDR3 coding sequence is TGCGCCAGCAGCTTGGTCTTGGGGGCTAGCTATGGCTACACCTTC. This chain uses TRBV5-1 with TRBJ1-2; D is perhaps TRBD1 (6 bases). V shed 0 bases and J shed 4 bases, with 13 bases lying between them. Germline V lookup: CDR1 SGHRS, CDR2 YFSETQ. The CDR3 has 15 residues.

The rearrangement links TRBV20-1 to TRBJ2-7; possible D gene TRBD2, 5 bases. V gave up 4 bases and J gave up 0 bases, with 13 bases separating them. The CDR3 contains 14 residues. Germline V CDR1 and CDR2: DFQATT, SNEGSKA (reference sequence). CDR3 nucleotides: TGCAGTGCTATGGGTAGCGCGAACTCCTACGAGCAGTACTTC. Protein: CSAMGSANSYEQYF.

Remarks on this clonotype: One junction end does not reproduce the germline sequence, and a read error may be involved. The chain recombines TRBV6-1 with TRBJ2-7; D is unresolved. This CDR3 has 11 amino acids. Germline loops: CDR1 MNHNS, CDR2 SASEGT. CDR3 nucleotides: TGTACCAGCAGGCGACAAAACGAGCAGTACTTC. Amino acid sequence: CTSRRQNEQYF.

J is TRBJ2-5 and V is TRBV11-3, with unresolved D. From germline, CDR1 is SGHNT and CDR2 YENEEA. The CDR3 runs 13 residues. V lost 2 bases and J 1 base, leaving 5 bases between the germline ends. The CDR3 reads CASSLTAQETQYF. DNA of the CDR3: TGTGCCAGCAGCTTAACGGCCCAAGAGACCCAGTACTTC.

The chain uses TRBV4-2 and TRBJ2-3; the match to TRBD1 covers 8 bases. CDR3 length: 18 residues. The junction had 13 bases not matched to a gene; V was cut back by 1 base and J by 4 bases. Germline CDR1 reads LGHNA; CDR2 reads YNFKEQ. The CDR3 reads CASSQGLHRTGSSDTQYF. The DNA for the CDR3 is TGTGCCAGCAGCCAAGGCCTACATCGGACAGGGTCGTCAGATACGCAGTATTTT.

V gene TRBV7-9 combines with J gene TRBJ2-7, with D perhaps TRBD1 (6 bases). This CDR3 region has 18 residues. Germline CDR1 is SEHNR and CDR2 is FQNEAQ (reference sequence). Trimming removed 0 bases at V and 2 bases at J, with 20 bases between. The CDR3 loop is CASSLARFIPGQTYEQYF. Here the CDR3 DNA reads TGTGCCAGCAGCTTAGCGCGGTTCATCCCCGGACAGACCTACGAGCAGTACTTC.

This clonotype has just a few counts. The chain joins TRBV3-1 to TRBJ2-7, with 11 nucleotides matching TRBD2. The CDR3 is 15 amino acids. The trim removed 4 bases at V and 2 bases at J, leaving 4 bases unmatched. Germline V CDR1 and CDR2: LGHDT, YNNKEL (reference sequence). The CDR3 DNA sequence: TGTGCCAGCAGCCTAGCGGGAGGGGCCCCCTACGAGCAGTACTTC. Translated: CASSLAGGAPYEQYF.

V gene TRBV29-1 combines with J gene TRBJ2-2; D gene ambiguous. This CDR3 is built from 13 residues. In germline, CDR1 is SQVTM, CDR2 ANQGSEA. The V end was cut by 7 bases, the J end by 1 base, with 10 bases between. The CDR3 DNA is TGCAGCGCCGGAGCCTGGAACACCGGGGAGCTGTTTTTT. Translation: CSAGAWNTGELFF.